The 18 T cell receptor beta chains below were found in one sample sequenced in a study of control samples from healthy donors and cancer patients. Some clones are missing from TCRdb's copy, which holds only in-frame ones; the method was immunoSEQ multiplex PCR. The table shows some 150,000 clones, with about 94% occurring only once. Sequencing was done on a sample of blood. The receptors were sampled from a woman between 55 and 75 years old in good health.

The V call is TRBV5-1, the J call TRBJ1-1, with 8 positions matching TRBD1. CDR3 size: 15 residues. CDR1 and CDR2 (germline): SGHRS, YFSETQ. V trimming: 2 bases; J trimming: 5 bases; junction bases outside the gene matches: 8. The CDR3 reads CASSFSGGIKTEAFF. CDR3 bases: TGCGCCAGCAGCTTCTCAGGGGGCATAAAAACTGAAGCTTTCTTT.

This clone showed up just once. The V and J genes are TRBV6-6 and TRBJ1-2, with D tentatively TRBD1 (6 bases). Trimming took off 5 bases at V and 4 bases at J, with 17 bases between the two ends. Germline V lookup: CDR1 MNHNY, CDR2 SVGAGI (reference sequence). The CDR3 has 15 amino acids. In nucleotides, the CDR3 is TGTGCCAGCAGTGGGGGTGGGGGCCCCCTCTATGGCTACACCTTC. Translating gives CASSGGGGPLYGYTF.

The V and J genes are TRBV10-3 and TRBJ1-2; a possible D gene is TRBD1 (6 bases). V was cut by 2 bases and J by 7 bases, with 11 bases left in between. Germline V CDR1 and CDR2: ENHRY, SYGVKD. This CDR3 spans 13 amino acids. The CDR3 is CAISETGAGGYTF. Here the CDR3 DNA reads TGTGCCATCAGTGAGACGGGGGCAGGTGGCTACACCTTC.

The V call is TRBV6-1, the J call TRBJ2-5; 10 bases match TRBD2. V lost 1 base, J lost 2 bases, and 10 bases stayed unmatched. CDR1 is MNHNS and CDR2 is SASEGT in the germline V gene. The CDR3 is 18 amino acids. CDR3 nucleotide sequence: TGTGCCAGCAGTGAAGGCTCTCTTTCTAGCGGGGGACAAGAGACCCAGTACTTC. Amino acid sequence: CASSEGSLSSGGQETQYF.

This clone showed up just a few times. The chain links TRBV10-1 to TRBJ2-7, with 7 positions matching TRBD1. V was clipped by 6 bases and J by 4 bases; unmatched bases: 9. The CDR3 covers 14 residues. The V gene's germline CDR1 is WNHNN and CDR2 SYGVQD (reference sequence). CDR3 sequence reads: CASSDQTGPYEQYF. As DNA, the CDR3 is TGCGCCAGCAGCGATCAGACAGGGCCTTACGAGCAGTACTTC.

This chain links TRBV7-9 with TRBJ2-1; perhaps D is TRBD1 or TRBD2 (5 bases each). V shed 5 bases and J shed 12 bases, with 20 bases lying between them. Germline V CDR1 and CDR2: SEHNR, FQNEAQ (reference sequence). The CDR3 has 14 residues. The CDR3 protein is CASSPPGEGRGQFF. The CDR3 DNA is TGTGCCAGCAGCCCACCCGGCGAGGGGCGCGGGCAGTTCTTC.

The CDR3: CASSQQTGGNSPLHF. DNA of the CDR3: TGTGCCAGCAGCCAACAGACAGGAGGAAATTCACCCCTCCACTTT. The chain links TRBV3-1 (or the pseudogene TRBV3-2) to TRBJ1-6, with D maybe TRBD1 (6 bases). CDR1 and CDR2 from the germline V gene are LGHDT and YNNKEL (reference sequence). This CDR3 spans 15 amino acids. V lost 2 bases, J lost 7 bases, and 12 bases lay in between.

V is TRBV19 and J is TRBJ1-5; D gene uncertain. The CDR3 extends over 15 amino acids. Between the trimmed V and J ends, which lost 9 bases and 2 bases, there was a span of 17 bases. Germline V gene lookup returns CDR1 LNHDA and CDR2 SQIVND (reference sequence). CDR3 DNA sequence: TGTGCCAGCGACCGATTATCTAGCGGCAATCAGCCCCAGCATTTT. Its protein is CASDRLSSGNQPQHF.

V gene TRBV5-1 combines with J gene TRBJ2-1; no firm D call. This CDR3 spans 16 amino acids. Trimming left V 3 bases short and J 5 bases short, with 18 bases between. Germline assignment: CDR1 SGHRS and CDR2 YFSETQ. The CDR3 DNA sequence: TGCGCCAGCAGCTCAAATCCCGACTTGCGGAACAATGAGCAGTTCTTC. Translated, it gives CASSSNPDLRNNEQFF. Combining the CDR3 with reference TRBV5-1 and TRBJ2-1 gives the whole variable domain KAGVTQTPRYLIKTRGQQVTLSCSPISGHRSVSWYQQTPGQGLQFLFEYFSETQRNKGNFPGRFSGRQFSNSRSEMNVSTLELGDSALYLCASSSNPDLRNNEQFFGPGTRLTVL.

The CDR3 spells CASSQDRGEAFF. For the CDR3, the DNA is TGTGCCAGCAGCCAAGACCGGGGTGAAGCTTTCTTT. V and J are TRBV3-1 (or the pseudogene TRBV3-2) and TRBJ1-1; D is unresolved. Germline CDR1 and CDR2: LGHDT and YNNKEL (reference sequence). Trimming took off 0 bases at V and 7 bases at J, with 6 bases between the two ends. The CDR3 is 12 residues long.

Concerning this clone itself: The same CDR3 arises from other DNA sequences in this sample as well. The V call is TRBV7-2, the J call TRBJ1-1; no reliable D call. Trimming took off 2 bases at V and 1 base at J, with 5 bases between the two ends. The CDR3 runs 13 residues. Germline V gene sequence: CDR1 SGHTA, CDR2 FQGNSA. The CDR3 protein is CASSLQENTEAFF. CDR3 nucleotide sequence: TGTGCCAGCAGCTTACAGGAGAACACTGAAGCTTTCTTT.

The V and J genes are TRBV7-2 and TRBJ1-5, with 8 bases that match TRBD1. J was trimmed by 4 bases and V by 1 base; bases with no gene match: 3. Germline V gene sequence: CDR1 SGHTA, CDR2 FQGNSA. CDR3 length: 15 amino acids. The CDR3 sequence: CASSLVGDRNQPQHF. For the CDR3, the DNA is TGTGCCAGCAGCTTAGTGGGGGACAGGAATCAGCCCCAGCATTTT.

The V gene is TRBV3-1 (or the pseudogene TRBV3-2), the J gene TRBJ2-3, with 8 bases fitting TRBD2. Trimming at V came to 1 base and at J to 7 bases, leaving 4 bases not matched to a gene. The germline V gene has CDR1 LGHDT and CDR2 YNNKEL (reference sequence). CDR3 length: 14 residues. The CDR3 protein is CASSQGVAGNTQYF. The CDR3, as DNA: TGTGCCAGCAGCCAAGGGGTAGCGGGGAATACGCAGTATTTT.

V gene TRBV7-9 combines with J gene TRBJ2-5; 9 nucleotides match TRBD2. This CDR3 has 16 amino acids. Germline CDR1 is SEHNR and CDR2 is FQNEAQ (reference sequence). V trimming: 2 bases; J trimming: 1 base; junction bases outside the gene matches: 5. CDR3 residues: CASSLRRGGIQETQYF. CDR3 in DNA: TGTGCCAGCAGCTTAAGGCGGGGGGGAATCCAAGAGACCCAGTACTTC.

V usage is TRBV28 and J usage is TRBJ1-2; a possible D gene is TRBD1 (5 bases). The CDR3 spans 13 residues. The germline V and J ends were trimmed by 3 bases and 11 bases, with 16 bases remaining between them. Germline lookup yields CDR1 MDHEN and CDR2 SYDVKM. This CDR3 reads CASSFGGTTGYTF. CDR3 DNA sequence: TGTGCCAGCAGTTTCGGGGGAACCACTGGGTACACCTTC.

Of note for this clone: The sample has other DNA sequences that encode this CDR3 too. The chain is built from TRBV29-1 and TRBJ2-7; 8 nucleotides align to TRBD1. CDR3 length: 13 residues. CDR1 and CDR2 (germline): SQVTM, ANQGSEA. The J segment lost 1 base and the V segment lost 6 bases, leaving 5 bases of the junction unmatched. CDR3 bases: TGCAGCGTGGAGGACAGGGTTTCCTACGAGCAGTACTTC. This encodes CSVEDRVSYEQYF.

This chain connects TRBV30 to TRBJ2-2; 8 positions agree with TRBD1. Germline loops: CDR1 GTSNPN, CDR2 SVGIG (reference sequence). The CDR3 extends over 15 amino acids. The trim removed 6 bases at V and 6 bases at J, leaving 12 bases unmatched. In DNA, the CDR3 is TGTGCCTGCCGTAGGACAGGGTCTTATCCCGGGGAGCTGTTTTTT. Amino acids: CACRRTGSYPGELFF.

V gene TRBV6-5 combines with J gene TRBJ1-1; D unresolved. The CDR3 sequence is 15 residues long. The V gene lost 0 bases and the J gene lost 4 bases, with 12 bases spanning the gap. Germline lookup yields CDR1 MNHEY and CDR2 SVGAGI. The DNA of the CDR3 is TGTGCCAGCAGTTACTCACGGATGGGGATCACTGAAGCTTTCTTT. Protein product: CASSYSRMGITEAFF.